This T cell receptor (beta chain) emerged from a study of T cells in Graves' hyperthyroidism and ophthalmopathy. The study's findings and limits: Ophthalmopathy got predicted by the model a median about six months before its onset.

Template material for amplifying TCR beta CDR3 regions consisted of RNA transcripts. A first-round RT-PCR of the TCR CDR3 used the HTBI primer set. TCRdb re-analysed the multiplex PCR reads in MiXCR, keeping a single row per CDR3 protein. The data hold 390,000 or so distinct CDR3 sequences, with roughly 14% observed a single time. The CDR3 spans 15 residues. Germline-derived CDR1 and CDR2 are SGHAT and FQDESV (reference sequence). J was trimmed by 4 bases and V by 5 bases; bases with no gene match: 6. In the case of this clonotype: Its antigen is currently unknown.

PBMCs were derived from about 10 ml fresh peripheral blood. What was sequenced was blood. The source is a man aged 18 to 29 with Graves' ophthalmopathy. The chain couples TRBV11-1 to TRBJ1-5; 9 bases are shared with TRBD1. The CDR3 coding sequence is TGTGCCAGCAGCCCTGACAGGGGGATTAATCAGCCCCAGCATTTT. Its protein product is CASSPDRGINQPQHF. The variable domain in full, completed from reference TRBV11-1 and TRBJ1-5, reads EAEVAQSPRYKITEKSQAVAFWCDPISGHATLYWYRQILGQGPELLVQFQDESVVDDSQLPKDRFSAERLKGVDSTLKIQPAELGDSAMYLCASSPDRGINQPQHFGDGTRLSIL.